The rows below give T cell receptor beta chains drawn from one sample of a study of blood T cell repertoires in COVID-19. TCRdb keeps only in-frame clones here, not all; method: immunoSEQ multiplex PCR. The table lists about 240,000 clones, 83% of them singletons. Sequenced: peripheral blood. The receptors were gathered from a human donor in a cohort sampled during active COVID-19. Both conserved end residues are part of each CDR3. The D gene is left open where the match is weak. Some rows mark clone size as missing; the rest say once, few, many or name a class of expanded clone.

v_gene	j_gene	abundance	d_gene	CDR3aa	CDR3nt
TRBV19	TRBJ2-7	.	TRBD2	CASRTTGGSYEQYF	TGTGCCAGTAGAACGACGGGGGGGAGCTACGAGCAGTACTTC
TRBV6-6	TRBJ2-2	once	TRBD1	CASSYSIQGVGGELFF	TGTGCCAGCAGTTACTCGATCCAGGGGGTGGGCGGGGAGCTGTTTTTT
TRBV10-3	TRBJ1-3	.	.	CAISDVTVSGNTIYF	TGTGCCATCAGTGACGTTACGGTCTCTGGAAACACCATATATTTT
TRBV5-1	TRBJ2-3	few	.	CASSLDSSTDTQYF	TGCGCCAGCAGCTTGGACAGCAGCACAGATACGCAGTATTTT
TRBV5-1	TRBJ2-3	.	.	CASSLAPLTTDTQYF	TGCGCCAGCAGCTTGGCTCCCCTAACCACAGATACGCAGTATTTT
TRBV5-1	TRBJ1-3	.	.	CASSFDAVSGNTIYF	TGCGCCAGCAGCTTTGATGCAGTTTCTGGAAACACCATATATTTT
TRBV11-2	TRBJ1-2	.	.	CASSPHTGGYGYTF	TGTGCCAGCAGCCCCCATACCGGTGGCTATGGCTACACCTTC
TRBV9	TRBJ2-5	.	.	CASSADRGQETQYF	TGTGCCAGCAGCGCCGACAGAGGCCAAGAGACCCAGTACTTC
TRBV18	TRBJ1-3	once	.	CASSPPRTGTGNTIYF	TGTGCCAGCTCACCACCCAGGACGGGAACGGGAAACACCATATATTTT
TRBV6-1	TRBJ1-5	.	.	CASSEASVFVEGLNQPQHF	TGTGCCAGCAGTGAAGCCTCTGTTTTTGTCGAAGGACTCAATCAGCCCCAGCATTTT
TRBV10-2	TRBJ2-7	.	.	CASSKGLGSYEQYF	TGCGCCAGCAGCAAGGGACTGGGATCCTACGAGCAGTACTTC
TRBV11-2	TRBJ1-1	few	.	CASSQRGQRATEAFF	TGTGCCAGCAGCCAACGGGGACAACGGGCTACTGAAGCTTTCTTT
TRBV27	TRBJ2-7	.	TRBD2	CASTGEGRSEQYF	TGTGCCAGCACCGGGGAGGGCCGGAGTGAGCAGTACTTC
TRBV3-1/TRBV3-2	TRBJ2-2	once	TRBD1	CASSPTDRGRLFF	TGTGCCAGCAGCCCCACCGACAGGGGCAGGCTGTTTTTT
TRBV5-1	TRBJ2-3	.	.	CASSLGGGSTDTQYF	TGCGCCAGCAGTTTGGGAGGGGGTAGTACAGATACGCAGTATTTT
TRBV5-4	TRBJ2-2	.	.	CASSVRTGNTGELFF	TGTGCCAGCAGCGTACGGACTGGAAACACCGGGGAGCTGTTTTTT
TRBV19	TRBJ1-6	once	TRBD1	CASSMATGLGSPLHF	TGTGCCAGTAGTATGGCGACAGGGCTCGGCTCACCCCTCCACTTT
TRBV9	TRBJ1-2	.	TRBD1	CASSAGQGSNYGYTF	TGTGCCAGCAGCGCCGGACAGGGAAGCAACTATGGCTACACCTTC
TRBV5-1	TRBJ1-6	.	TRBD1	CASRPDRVQNSPLHF	TGCGCCAGCAGACCCGACAGGGTCCAAAATTCACCCCTCCACTTT